In its sample, the clone carrying this TCR beta chain was seen once. This sample was included in a study of shared clonotypes between healthy human individuals. The germline gives CDR1 KGHSH, CDR2 LQKENI. This CDR3 has 13 residues. Trimming shortened V by 6 bases and J by 2 bases, and 9 bases separated the two germline ends. CD4+ cells were split into CD45RA+ naive and CD45RA-negative memory subsets. It was at deep level that the assay was run. Measured with immunoSEQ multiplex PCR; TCRdb has only the in-frame clones, and not every one. Of more than 2 million clones listed, roughly 95% are singletons. The TCR was taken from a man aged 18 to 29 in good health. The source material was naive CD4+ T cells sorted from blood. Sample subset: CD45RA+ positively selected. V usage is TRBV18 and J usage is TRBJ2-3; D is uncertain. The DNA for the CDR3 is TGTGCCAGCTCGCAGGACCTCACAGATACGCAGTATTTT. Translation gives CASSQDLTDTQYF.